This passage covers 2 T cell receptor beta chains from one sample sequenced in a study of shared clonotypes between healthy human individuals. Assay used: immunoSEQ multiplex PCR; TCRdb lists only in-frame clones, some missing. The table shows about 2.1 million clones, with around 95% occurring only once. CD45RO negativity and positive selection for CCR7 defined naive CD8 cells, a population that excluded terminally differentiated effector memory CD45RA+ cells. Sequencing input: naive CD8+ T cells from PBMCs. The receptors shown here come from a man younger than 35 in good health. Some clones in this sample may be carry-over from other donors' samples.

V is TRBV4-3 and J is TRBJ2-5; D is uncertain. The CDR3 runs 11 residues. V shed 2 bases and J shed 2 bases, with 0 bases lying between them. CDR1 and CDR2 (germline): LGHNA, YSLEER. The CDR3 sequence: CASSQQETQYF. The CDR3 coding sequence is TGCGCCAGCAGCCAACAAGAGACCCAGTACTTC.

The V call is TRBV7-9, the J call TRBJ2-2; no reliable D call. The CDR3 has 15 residues. V shed 1 base and J shed 9 bases, with 15 bases lying between them. Germline CDR1 reads SEHNR; CDR2 reads FQNEAQ (reference sequence). CDR3 loop: CASSLETPLGWELFF. The CDR3, as DNA: TGTGCCAGCAGCTTAGAGACTCCGTTGGGGTGGGAGCTGTTTTTT.